Shown below are 19 T cell receptor beta chains from a single sample sequenced in a study of cytomegalovirus exposure and HLA in healthy donors. Sequenced by immunoSEQ multiplex PCR; TCRdb stores in-frame clones only, minus some. The sample records around 71,000 clones, 94% being singletons. The sequencing sample was made of PBMCs. The receptors here all came from a man between 18 and 29 years old in good health and CMV-seropositive.

This chain connects TRBV25-1 to TRBJ2-4; the D is unclear. Germline CDR1 is MGHDK and CDR2 is SYGVNS. Trimming left V 3 bases short and J 3 bases short, with 3 bases between. CDR3 length: 12 residues. In DNA form, the CDR3 reads TGTGCCAGCAGTGACTACAAAAACATTCAGTACTTC. Protein: CASSDYKNIQYF. Based on the CDR3 plus reference TRBV25-1 and TRBJ2-4, the full variable domain is EADIYQTPRYLVIGTGKKITLECSQTMGHDKMYWYQQDPGMELHLIHYSYGVNSTEKGDLSSESTVSRIRTEHFPLTLESARPSHTSQYLCASSDYKNIQYFGAGTRLSVL.

The chain is built from TRBV5-1 and TRBJ1-5; no definite D call. The V end was cut by 0 bases, the J end by 7 bases, with 14 bases between. The CDR3 contains 15 residues. Germline-derived CDR1 and CDR2 are SGHRS and YFSETQ. CDR3 loop: CASSLVGGPGQPQHF. The CDR3 DNA is TGCGCCAGCAGCTTGGTGGGCGGGCCGGGGCAGCCCCAGCATTTT.

This rearrangement joins TRBV29-1 to TRBJ2-7; the match to TRBD2 covers 9 bases. This CDR3 comprises 13 residues. Germline CDR1 SQVTM, CDR2 ANQGSEA. V lost 2 bases to trimming and J lost 5 bases; unmatched junction nucleotides: 4. CDR3 region: CSVELGTSHEQYF. CDR3 sequence (DNA): TGCAGCGTTGAACTCGGGACTAGCCACGAGCAGTACTTC.

The sample holds one count of this clone. The chain carries TRBV5-1 and TRBJ2-7, with D tentatively TRBD2 (5 bases). The CDR3 loop spans 15 amino acids. Germline CDR1 SGHRS, CDR2 YFSETQ. The ends were cut back, 0 bases at V and 6 bases at J, with 16 bases in the middle. The CDR3 sequence is CASSLGGSTGSEQYF. CDR3 nucleotides: TGCGCCAGCAGCTTGGGAGGGAGCACCGGCTCCGAGCAGTACTTC.

This chain links TRBV28 with TRBJ1-1; D gene ambiguous. This CDR3 has 12 amino acids. V was clipped by 4 bases and J by 0 bases, with 3 bases between them. Germline CDR1 is MDHEN and CDR2 is SYDVKM. CDR3 amino acids: CASSSVNTEAFF. CDR3 bases: TGTGCCAGCAGTTCAGTGAACACTGAAGCTTTCTTT.

This clone was seen a single time. The genes are TRBV29-1 and TRBJ1-4; D remains unclear. CDR1 SQVTM and CDR2 ANQGSEA come from the germline V gene. The CDR3 is 11 residues long. Trimming took off 2 bases at V and 6 bases at J, with 4 bases between the two ends. The CDR3 is CSVEIYEKLFF. In DNA form, the CDR3 reads TGCAGCGTTGAAATCTATGAAAAACTGTTTTTT.

V gene TRBV5-1 combines with J gene TRBJ2-2, with D possibly TRBD2 on 5 matching bases. The CDR3 runs 14 residues. V was trimmed by 0 bases and J by 3 bases, leaving 6 bases between them. Germline CDR1 SGHRS, CDR2 YFSETQ. CDR3: CASSLVLDTGELFF. CDR3 sequence (DNA): TGCGCCAGCAGCTTGGTACTAGACACCGGGGAGCTGTTTTTT.

The rearrangement links TRBV4-2 to TRBJ1-2; maybe TRBD1 (5 bases). Germline assignment: CDR1 LGHNA and CDR2 YNFKEQ. Trimming pared 0 bases from V and 0 bases from J, leaving 14 bases between. There are 17 residues in the CDR3. The DNA for the CDR3 is TGTGCCAGCAGCCAAGAGGAGGGGTACCCTCCTAACTATGGCTACACCTTC. Its protein is CASSQEEGYPPNYGYTF.

V gene TRBV5-3 combines with J gene TRBJ1-2; 11 bases are a match to TRBD1. TRBV5-3 is noted as an ORF with a role that remains uncertain. The J segment lost 6 bases and the V segment lost 6 bases, leaving 13 bases of the junction unmatched. The CDR3 covers 16 residues. CDR3 nucleotides: TGTGCCAGAATCGAGGGACAGGGGGAAGTGAAGAATGGCTACACCTTC. Amino acid sequence: CARIEGQGEVKNGYTF.

The rearrangement uses TRBV5-4 and TRBJ1-1; no clear D. Germline V gene data show CDR1 as SGHNT and CDR2 as YYREEE (reference sequence). There are 13 residues in the CDR3. V gave up 1 base and J gave up 3 bases, with 7 bases separating them. The CDR3 DNA is TGTGCCAGCAGCTTGAAACAGTACACTGAAGCTTTCTTT. Its protein is CASSLKQYTEAFF.

This sequence joins TRBV5-1 and TRBJ2-3, with 9 bases fitting TRBD2. Germline CDR1 and CDR2: SGHRS and YFSETQ. This CDR3 region has 14 residues. Trimming removed 2 bases from V and 5 bases from J; junction bases left unmatched: 3. The CDR3 region has the DNA TGCGCCAGCAGCTTCCTGACTAGCGGAGATACGCAGTATTTT. Its protein product is CASSFLTSGDTQYF.

The rearrangement joins TRBV7-8 to TRBJ2-7; 8 positions agree with TRBD1. V dropped 5 bases and J dropped 2; count of bases not matched to a gene: 14. The CDR3 totals 17 residues. Germline CDR1 SGHVS, CDR2 FQNEAQ. CDR3 region: CASSPLKPGQVTYEQYF. CDR3 DNA sequence: TGTGCCAGCAGCCCCCTGAAACCGGGACAGGTAACCTACGAGCAGTACTTC.

The chain employs TRBV5-4 and TRBJ2-5; 11 positions agree with TRBD2. Per the germline V gene, CDR1 is SGHNT and CDR2 is YYREEE (reference sequence). V lost 0 bases to trimming and J lost 4 bases; unmatched junction nucleotides: 5. The CDR3 runs 16 residues. The DNA for the CDR3 is TGTGCCAGCAGCTTGGTCGGACTAGCGGGTATAGAGACCCAGTACTTC. Residues: CASSLVGLAGIETQYF. The variable domain in full, with the rest retrieved from reference TRBV5-4 and TRBJ2-5, is ETGVTQSPTHLIKTRGQQVTLRCSSQSGHNTVSWYQQALGQGPQFIFQYYREEENGRGNFPPRFSGLQFPNYSSELNVNALELDDSALYLCASSLVGLAGIETQYFGPGTRLLVL.

This rearrangement joins TRBV4-2 to TRBJ2-2; D might be TRBD2 (5 bases). V was pared by 0 bases and J by 5 bases, with 16 bases between. The CDR3 sequence is 17 residues long. Per the germline V gene, CDR1 is LGHNA and CDR2 is YNFKEQ. The CDR3 loop is CASSQDSLRVGTGELFF. CDR3 coding DNA: TGTGCCAGCAGCCAAGATTCGTTGAGGGTTGGGACCGGGGAGCTGTTTTTT.

This chain connects TRBV9 to TRBJ1-4; TRBD1 might be the D (5 bases). The length of the CDR3 is 15 residues. CDR1 is SGDLS, CDR2 YYNGEE, per germline. V dropped 0 bases and J dropped 7 bases, with 13 bases sitting between them. CDR3 in DNA: TGTGCCAGCAGCGTAGGCGGGGGACCACTTGAAAAACTGTTTTTT. This sequence encodes CASSVGGGPLEKLFF. The whole variable domain, remainder taken from reference TRBV9 and TRBJ1-4, is DSGVTQTPKHLITATGQRVTLRCSPRSGDLSVYWYQQSLDQGLQFLIQYYNGEERAKGNILERFSAQQFPDLHSELNLSSLELGDSALYFCASSVGGGPLEKLFFGSGTQLSVL.

The chain joins TRBV5-1 to TRBJ1-1, with D perhaps TRBD1 (5 bases). The ends were cut back, 4 bases at V and 2 bases at J, with 12 bases in the middle. In germline, CDR1 is SGHRS, CDR2 YFSETQ. This CDR3 comprises 14 residues. In DNA, the CDR3 is TGCGCCAGCAGCCCCCTGACAGCCAACACTGAAGCTTTCTTT. It encodes CASSPLTANTEAFF.

CDR3 bases: TGTGCCAGCAGCCCGTTAATTAGAGCTGTGGACAATGAGCAGTTCTTC. Residues: CASSPLIRAVDNEQFF. The chain employs TRBV5-8 and TRBJ2-1; D ambiguous. The germline V gene encodes CDR1 SGHTS and CDR2 YDEGEE. The CDR3 totals 16 residues. V was cut by 4 bases and J by 5 bases, with 19 bases left in between.

The rearrangement joins TRBV2 to TRBJ2-5; D perhaps matches TRBD1 (6 bases). This CDR3 is 15 amino acids long. Germline V lookup: CDR1 SNHLY, CDR2 FYNNEI. V lost 6 bases to trimming and J lost 4 bases, with 18 bases between them. The CDR3 nucleotides read TGTGCCAGCAGGTCCCGATCAGGGGAAGGAGAGACCCAGTACTTC. This sequence encodes CASRSRSGEGETQYF.

The rearrangement links TRBV10-3 to TRBJ2-5, with D maybe TRBD2 (5 bases). Deletions cut 2 bases from V and 2 bases from J, with 12 bases between. The CDR3 sequence is 15 residues long. Germline V CDR1 and CDR2: ENHRY, SYGVKD. The CDR3 spells CAISESGGLQETQYF. DNA for the CDR3: TGTGCCATCAGTGAGAGTGGAGGTCTACAAGAGACCCAGTACTTC.